This entry concerns a single T cell receptor (beta chain). Per germline, CDR1 LNHDA and CDR2 SQIVND (reference sequence). The CDR3 runs 14 residues. The V end lost 5 bases, the J end lost 4 bases, and 13 bases lay between the germline ends. The source of the sample is a study of blood T cell repertoires in COVID-19. Study-level background: PBMCs, B-cell-depleted T cells, or T cells provided the cDNA or gDNA that made up the material.

Using immunoSEQ multiplex PCR, the repertoire was profiled, and TCRdb retains in-frame clones only, with some absent. Here the sample spans a few hundred thousand clones, 84% being singletons. The sample was PBMCs or T cells enriched from blood (not recorded which). The chain combines TRBV19 with TRBJ2-3, with a tentative D call TRBD1 (6 bases). This receptor was taken from a man aged 50-60 years who had recovered from COVID-19. The CDR3 region is CASSWGRRPDTQYF. The DNA for the CDR3 is TGTGCCAGTAGTTGGGGGCGAAGGCCAGATACGCAGTATTTT.